Shown below are 25 T cell receptor beta chains from a single sample sequenced in a study of T cell changes during pregnancy in multiple sclerosis. Libraries were prepared by immunoSEQ multiplex PCR; TCRdb keeps only in-frame clonotypes and omits some of them. The repertoire holds roughly 37,000 clones, 92% seen once, with 26% in the top ten. The specimen comprised CD8+ T cells from peripheral blood mononuclear cells, sampled before pregnancy. These receptors all stem from a female donor with multiple sclerosis, enrolled in a pregnancy study.

V and J are TRBV5-1 and TRBJ2-3; D is ambiguous. V dropped 1 base and J dropped 6 bases, with 6 bases sitting between them. The CDR3 sequence is 12 residues long. CDR1 is SGHRS, CDR2 YFSETQ, per germline. As DNA, the CDR3 is TGCGCCAGCAGCTTGACCGGTGATACGCAGTATTTT. Amino acid sequence: CASSLTGDTQYF. Complete variable domain (other parts from reference TRBV5-1 and TRBJ2-3): KAGVTQTPRYLIKTRGQQVTLSCSPISGHRSVSWYQQTPGQGLQFLFEYFSETQRNKGNFPGRFSGRQFSNSRSEMNVSTLELGDSALYLCASSLTGDTQYFGPGTRLTVL.

The sample holds a few counts of this clone. V and J are TRBV19 and TRBJ1-1; D is undetermined. The CDR3 extends over 14 amino acids. Germline CDR1 and CDR2: LNHDA and SQIVND (reference sequence). Trimming pared 1 base from V and 4 bases from J, leaving 10 bases between. The CDR3, as DNA: TGTGCCAGTAGTATAGCTCCGGGTCCCACTGAAGCTTTCTTT. This gives the protein CASSIAPGPTEAFF.

This chain connects TRBV2 to TRBJ2-2; perhaps TRBD1 as D (6 bases). Looked up from germline, CDR1 is SNHLY and CDR2 is FYNNEI. V lost 8 bases, J lost 2 bases, and 12 bases lay in between. The CDR3 extends over 14 amino acids. The CDR3 loop is CASGHRANTGELFF. CDR3 nucleotides: TGTGCCAGCGGCCACAGGGCCAACACCGGGGAGCTGTTTTTT. Complete variable domain (other parts from reference TRBV2 and TRBJ2-2): EPEVTQTPSHQVTQMGQEVILRCVPISNHLYFYWYRQILGQKVEFLVSFYNNEISEKSEIFDDQFSVERPDGSNFTLKIRSTKLEDSAMYFCASGHRANTGELFFGEGSRLTVL.

V gene TRBV10-3 combines with J gene TRBJ1-2; tentative D call: TRBD1 (6 bases). Germline CDR1 ENHRY, CDR2 SYGVKD. V dropped 3 bases and J dropped 8 bases, with 16 bases sitting between them. The CDR3 has 14 amino acids. The CDR3, as DNA: TGTGCCATCAGTGATCGGGTGGGCAGGGGAGGCTACACCTTC. Its protein is CAISDRVGRGGYTF.

The chain carries TRBV7-6 and TRBJ2-7; TRBD1 aligns across 9 bases. Germline assignment: CDR1 SGHVS and CDR2 FNYEAQ. The CDR3 is made up of 15 amino acids. Trimming removed 1 base from V and 9 bases from J; junction bases left unmatched: 10. The CDR3 DNA is TGTGCCAGCAGCTTAGAAGCCGGGACAGGGAGGTCGCAGTACTTC. Translating gives CASSLEAGTGRSQYF.

This rearrangement joins TRBV9 to TRBJ2-3; D is possibly TRBD1 (5 bases). Germline assignment: CDR1 SGDLS and CDR2 YYNGEE. The CDR3 has 15 residues. Trimming stripped 0 bases from V and 1 base from J, with 9 bases between. As DNA, the CDR3 is TGTGCCAGCAGCGTAGAAGGGGTCGGCACAGATACGCAGTATTTT. Encoded protein: CASSVEGVGTDTQYF.

The chain uses TRBV2 and TRBJ2-7; D may be TRBD1 (6 bases). The CDR3 loop spans 16 amino acids. The V gene's germline CDR1 is SNHLY and CDR2 FYNNEI. The V end was cut by 6 bases, the J end by 1 base, with 19 bases between. The CDR3: CASSARTVTFSYEQYF. As DNA, the CDR3 is TGTGCCAGCAGCGCCCGGACAGTGACGTTTTCCTACGAGCAGTACTTC.

This sequence joins TRBV28 and TRBJ2-1; D gene unclear. V was pared by 8 bases and J by 5 bases, with 13 bases between. CDR3 length: 13 amino acids. Germline values: CDR1 MDHEN, CDR2 SYDVKM. The CDR3 loop reads CASRSEMNNEQFF. The CDR3 bases are TGTGCCAGCCGCTCGGAGATGAACAATGAGCAGTTCTTC.

This clone appeared a single time. The CDR3 spells CASSVRYNEQFF. The CDR3 DNA is TGTGCCAGCAGCGTGAGGTACAATGAGCAGTTCTTC. The V call is TRBV9, the J call TRBJ2-1; D is unclear. Germline CDR1 reads SGDLS; CDR2 reads YYNGEE. Trimming removed 2 bases from V and 4 bases from J, with 4 bases in between. This CDR3 has 12 residues. The complete variable domain, with remaining parts taken from reference TRBV9 and TRBJ2-1, reads DSGVTQTPKHLITATGQRVTLRCSPRSGDLSVYWYQQSLDQGLQFLIQYYNGEERAKGNILERFSAQQFPDLHSELNLSSLELGDSALYFCASSVRYNEQFFGPGTRLTVL.

V is TRBV10-2 and J is TRBJ2-1; TRBD1 aligns across 7 bases. Per germline, CDR1 WSHSY and CDR2 SAAADI. The CDR3 runs 13 residues. Trimming removed 6 bases from V and 6 bases from J; junction bases left unmatched: 5. Here the CDR3 reads CASRLDRSNEQFF. The CDR3 DNA reads TGCGCCAGCAGATTGGACAGGTCCAATGAGCAGTTCTTC.

The rearrangement links TRBV7-9 to TRBJ2-1, with 7 bases that match TRBD2. CDR1 and CDR2 (germline): SEHNR, FQNEAQ (reference sequence). The length of the CDR3 is 15 residues. With 3 bases clipped from V and 7 bases from J, the junction kept 9 bases outside the gene matches. The CDR3 nucleotides read TGTGCCAGCAGCTTCCTAGCGGCCCCTTTTAATGAGCAGTTCTTC. It encodes CASSFLAAPFNEQFF.

The J gene is TRBJ1-1, the V gene TRBV6-1, with D possibly TRBD1 on 5 matching bases. Deletions cut 4 bases from V and 3 bases from J, with 12 bases between. This CDR3 comprises 14 residues. The germline V gene has CDR1 MNHNS and CDR2 SASEGT. Written as DNA, the CDR3 is TGTGCCAGCAGTGTATTGACAGAGGACACTGAAGCTTTCTTT. Its translation: CASSVLTEDTEAFF.

The chain carries TRBV29-1 and TRBJ1-2; 8 bases agree with TRBD1. V was pared by 6 bases and J by 8 bases, with 11 bases of the junction left unmatched. Germline V gene data show CDR1 as SQVTM and CDR2 as ANQGSEA. The CDR3 is 13 amino acids. The CDR3 loop is CSVEDREVWGYTF. The CDR3 DNA sequence: TGCAGCGTCGAGGACAGGGAGGTTTGGGGCTACACCTTC. The whole variable domain, filled in from reference TRBV29-1 and TRBJ1-2, reads SAVISQKPSRDICQRGTSLTIQCQVDSQVTMMFWYRQQPGQSLTLIATANQGSEATYESGFVIDKFPISRPNLTFSTLTVSNMSPEDSSIYLCSVEDREVWGYTFGSGTRLTVV.

The chain employs TRBV6-5 and TRBJ2-7; 7 nucleotides match TRBD1. Germline-derived CDR1 and CDR2 are MNHEY and SVGAGI. V dropped 9 bases and J dropped 3; count of bases not matched to a gene: 11. The CDR3 loop spans 14 amino acids. The CDR3 DNA is TGTGCCAGTAGCCGAGAGACAGGGATCTACGAGCAGTACTTC. It translates to CASSRETGIYEQYF.

This clone has only a few counts. The junction does not match germline at one end; this may be a read error. The chain joins TRBV6-1 to TRBJ1-4; a possible D gene is TRBD1 (6 bases). The germline gives CDR1 MNHNS, CDR2 SASEGT. The CDR3 runs 15 residues. The CDR3 here is CASSEALGAGPQTKF. The CDR3 DNA follows: TGTGCCAGCAGTGAAGCGCTGGGGGCAGGGCCCCAAACAAAGTTT.

The gene calls are TRBV27 and TRBJ1-6; 8 nucleotides agree with TRBD1. Germline CDR1 MNHEY, CDR2 SMNVEV (reference sequence). V gave up 5 bases and J gave up 10 bases; unmatched junction bases: 7. The CDR3 spans 14 residues. CDR3 coding DNA: TGTGCCAGCAGTCCGACAGGGGAGCGATCACCCCTCCACTTT. This encodes CASSPTGERSPLHF.

The chain couples TRBV14 to TRBJ2-7, with D possibly matching TRBD2 (5 bases). Trimming shortened V by 1 base and J by 4 bases, and 11 bases separated the two germline ends. Germline CDR1 SGHDN, CDR2 FVKESK. The CDR3 consists of 14 residues. CDR3 coding DNA: TGTGCCAGCAGCCAAGTCGGACTCGGTTACGAGCAGTACTTC. It codes for CASSQVGLGYEQYF. Filled out from reference TRBV14 and TRBJ2-7, the complete variable domain reads EAGVTQFPSHSVIEKGQTVTLRCDPISGHDNLYWYRRVMGKEIKFLLHFVKESKQDESGMPNNRFLAERTGGTYSTLKVQPAELEDSGVYFCASSQVGLGYEQYFGPGTRLTVT.

This chain uses TRBV30 with TRBJ1-5; a weak D match, TRBD1 (6 bases). V lost 2 bases and J 0 bases, leaving 11 bases between the germline ends. This CDR3 comprises 15 residues. CDR1 and CDR2 (germline): GTSNPN, SVGIG (reference sequence). The CDR3 here is CAWSRGTDSNQPQHF. In nucleotides, the CDR3 is TGTGCCTGGAGTAGGGGGACGGATAGCAATCAGCCCCAGCATTTT.

This chain uses TRBV13 with TRBJ1-2; weak D call: TRBD1 (6 bases). Germline V gene lookup returns CDR1 PRHDT and CDR2 FYEKMQ (reference sequence). CDR3 size: 15 residues. Deletions cut 3 bases from V and 11 bases from J, with 22 bases between. DNA for the CDR3: TGTGCCAGCAGCTTCCGCGGGGGGCCGGACAGCGGGTACACCTTC. Translation gives CASSFRGGPDSGYTF. Complete variable domain (other parts from reference TRBV13 and TRBJ1-2): AAGVIQSPRHLIKEKRETATLKCYPIPRHDTVYWYQQGPGQDPQFLISFYEKMQSDKGSIPDRFSAQQFSDYHSELNMSSLELGDSALYFCASSFRGGPDSGYTFGSGTRLTVV.

The gene calls are TRBV5-8 and TRBJ1-5; weak D call: TRBD1 (5 bases). Trimming stripped 3 bases from V and 1 base from J, with 11 bases between. This CDR3 is 15 amino acids long. Germline-derived CDR1 and CDR2 are SGHTS and YDEGEE. CDR3 sequence: CASSWGQSSNQPQHF. CDR3 nucleotide sequence: TGTGCCAGCAGCTGGGGCCAATCGAGCAATCAGCCCCAGCATTTT.

The rearrangement links TRBV9 to TRBJ1-6; D call uncertain. V lost 2 bases and J 8 bases, leaving 5 bases between the germline ends. From germline, CDR1 is SGDLS and CDR2 YYNGEE. CDR3 size: 12 residues. The CDR3 loop reads CASSVGDSPLHF. Written as DNA, the CDR3 is TGTGCCAGCAGCGTGGGCGATTCACCCCTCCACTTT. Full variable domain (rest looked up from reference TRBV9 and TRBJ1-6): DSGVTQTPKHLITATGQRVTLRCSPRSGDLSVYWYQQSLDQGLQFLIQYYNGEERAKGNILERFSAQQFPDLHSELNLSSLELGDSALYFCASSVGDSPLHFGNGTRLTVT.

The rearrangement joins TRBV27 to TRBJ2-7, with 7 positions matching TRBD2. The germline CDR1 and CDR2 sequences are MNHEY and SMNVEV (reference sequence). V gave up 5 bases and J gave up 2 bases; unmatched junction bases: 6. This CDR3 contains 14 residues. The CDR3 loop reads CASSGGDGPYEQYF. DNA for the CDR3: TGTGCCAGCAGTGGGGGGGACGGTCCCTACGAGCAGTACTTC.

This chain connects TRBV4-1 to TRBJ2-7; 11 bases are a match to TRBD1. This CDR3 is 18 amino acids long. CDR1 and CDR2 from the germline V gene are MGHRA and YSYEKL. Trimming removed 3 bases from V and 0 bases from J; junction bases left unmatched: 10. CDR3 coding DNA: TGCGCCAGCAGCCATCAAGGACAGGGGGCCCTCCTCTCCTACGAGCAGTACTTC. The encoded protein is CASSHQGQGALLSYEQYF.

J is TRBJ1-1 and V is TRBV9; no clear D. The CDR3 is 13 residues long. Germline CDR1 and CDR2: SGDLS and YYNGEE. Trimming took off 4 bases at V and 5 bases at J, with 12 bases between the two ends. CDR3 nucleotides: TGTGCCAGCAGCCCTCGGTTTAAGACTGAAGCTTTCTTT. The encoded protein is CASSPRFKTEAFF.

This sequence joins TRBV27 and TRBJ2-3; 9 bases fit TRBD1. The CDR3 is 14 amino acids. With 5 bases clipped from V and 5 bases from J, the junction kept 5 bases outside the gene matches. CDR1 MNHEY and CDR2 SMNVEV come from the germline V gene (reference sequence). CDR3 residues: CASSAGQGGDTQYF. CDR3 bases: TGTGCCAGCAGTGCGGGACAGGGAGGAGATACGCAGTATTTT.